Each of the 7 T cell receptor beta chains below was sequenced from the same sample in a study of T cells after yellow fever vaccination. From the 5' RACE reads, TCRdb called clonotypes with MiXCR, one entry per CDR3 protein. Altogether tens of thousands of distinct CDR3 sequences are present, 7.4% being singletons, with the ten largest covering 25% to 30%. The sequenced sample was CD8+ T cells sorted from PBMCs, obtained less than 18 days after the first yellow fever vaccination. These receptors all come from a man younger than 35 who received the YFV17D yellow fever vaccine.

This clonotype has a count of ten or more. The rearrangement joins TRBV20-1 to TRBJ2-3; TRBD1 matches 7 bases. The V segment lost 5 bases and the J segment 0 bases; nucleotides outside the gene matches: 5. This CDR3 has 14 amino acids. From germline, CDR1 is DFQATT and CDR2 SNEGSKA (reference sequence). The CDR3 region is CSADRVASTDTQYF. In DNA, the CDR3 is TGCAGTGCTGACAGGGTTGCAAGCACAGATACGCAGTATTTT.

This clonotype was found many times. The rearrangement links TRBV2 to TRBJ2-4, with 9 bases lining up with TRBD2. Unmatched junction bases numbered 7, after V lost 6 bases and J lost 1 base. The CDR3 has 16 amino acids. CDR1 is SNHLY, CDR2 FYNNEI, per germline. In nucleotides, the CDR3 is TGTGCCAGCAGCTCGGCGGGGGGGCCTGCCAAAAACATTCAGTACTTC. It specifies CASSSAGGPAKNIQYF.

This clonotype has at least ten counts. The CDR3 is CASRGAGSLSYNEQFF. DNA of the CDR3: TGTGCCAGCAGGGGGGCGGGGAGCCTCTCCTACAATGAGCAGTTCTTC. The J gene is TRBJ2-1, the V gene TRBV12-3 or TRBV12-4; D is possibly TRBD1 or TRBD2 (6 bases each). Trimming removed 6 bases from V and 0 bases from J, with 15 bases in between. The CDR3 is 16 residues long.

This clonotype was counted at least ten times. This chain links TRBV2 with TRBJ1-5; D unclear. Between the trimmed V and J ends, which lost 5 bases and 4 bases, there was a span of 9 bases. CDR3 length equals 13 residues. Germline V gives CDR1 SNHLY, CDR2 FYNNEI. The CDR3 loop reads CASSNGRNQPQHF. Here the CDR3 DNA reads TGTGCCAGCAGTAACGGACGGAATCAGCCCCAGCATTTT. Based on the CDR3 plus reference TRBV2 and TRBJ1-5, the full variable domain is EPEVTQTPSHQVTQMGQEVILRCVPISNHLYFYWYRQILGQKVEFLVSFYNNEISEKSEIFDDQFSVERPDGSNFTLKIRSTKLEDSAMYFCASSNGRNQPQHFGDGTRLSIL.

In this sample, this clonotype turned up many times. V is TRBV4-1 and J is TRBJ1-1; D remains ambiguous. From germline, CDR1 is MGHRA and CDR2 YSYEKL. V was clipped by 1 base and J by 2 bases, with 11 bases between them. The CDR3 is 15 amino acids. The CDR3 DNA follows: TGCGCCAGCAGCCAAGCAAGACTGACCAACACTGAAGCTTTCTTT. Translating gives CASSQARLTNTEAFF.

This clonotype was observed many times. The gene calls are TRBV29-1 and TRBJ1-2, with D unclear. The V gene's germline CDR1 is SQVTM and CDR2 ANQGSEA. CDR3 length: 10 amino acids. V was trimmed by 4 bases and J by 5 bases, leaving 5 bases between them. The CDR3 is CSVAPYGYTF. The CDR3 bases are TGCAGCGTTGCCCCTTATGGCTACACCTTC.

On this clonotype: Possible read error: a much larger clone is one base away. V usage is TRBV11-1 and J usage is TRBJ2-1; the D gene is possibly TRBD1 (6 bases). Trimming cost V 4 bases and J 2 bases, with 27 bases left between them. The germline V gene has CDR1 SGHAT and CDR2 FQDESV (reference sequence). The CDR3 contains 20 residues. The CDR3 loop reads CASSSQLRGWTTPAYNEQFF. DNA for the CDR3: TGTGCCAGCAGCTCCCAATTGAGGGGGTGGACGACCCCAGCCTACAATGAGCAGTTCTTC.